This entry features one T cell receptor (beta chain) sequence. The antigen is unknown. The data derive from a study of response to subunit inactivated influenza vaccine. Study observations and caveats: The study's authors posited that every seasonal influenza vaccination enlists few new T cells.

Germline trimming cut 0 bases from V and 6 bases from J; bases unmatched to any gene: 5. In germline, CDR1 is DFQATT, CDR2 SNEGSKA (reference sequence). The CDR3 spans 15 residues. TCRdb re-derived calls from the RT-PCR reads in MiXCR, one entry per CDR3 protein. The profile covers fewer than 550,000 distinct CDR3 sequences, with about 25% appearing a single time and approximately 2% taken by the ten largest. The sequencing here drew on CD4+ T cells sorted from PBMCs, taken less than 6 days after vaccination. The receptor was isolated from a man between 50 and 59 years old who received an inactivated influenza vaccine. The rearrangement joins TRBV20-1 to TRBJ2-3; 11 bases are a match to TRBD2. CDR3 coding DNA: TGCAGTGCTAGAGATAGCGGGAGGGCCACCGATACGCAGTATTTT. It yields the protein CSARDSGRATDTQYF.